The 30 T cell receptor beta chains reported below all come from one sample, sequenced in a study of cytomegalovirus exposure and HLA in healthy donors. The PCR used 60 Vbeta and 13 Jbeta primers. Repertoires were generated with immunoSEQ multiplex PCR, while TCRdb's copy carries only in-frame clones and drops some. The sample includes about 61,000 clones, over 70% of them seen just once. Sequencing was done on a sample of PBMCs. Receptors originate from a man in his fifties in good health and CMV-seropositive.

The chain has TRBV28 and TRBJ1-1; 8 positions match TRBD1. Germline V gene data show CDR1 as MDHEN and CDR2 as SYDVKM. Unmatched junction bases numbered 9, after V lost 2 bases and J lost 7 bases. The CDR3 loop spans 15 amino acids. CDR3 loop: CASSLIGQGRDEAFF. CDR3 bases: TGTGCCAGCAGTTTAATTGGACAGGGCAGGGATGAAGCTTTCTTT.

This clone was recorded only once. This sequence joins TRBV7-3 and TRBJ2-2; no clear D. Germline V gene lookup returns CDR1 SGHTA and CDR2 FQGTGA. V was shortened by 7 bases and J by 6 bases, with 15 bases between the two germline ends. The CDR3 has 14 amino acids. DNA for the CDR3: TGTGCCAGCAAGAGAGGCACCGAGGCCGGGGAGCTGTTTTTT. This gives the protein CASKRGTEAGELFF.

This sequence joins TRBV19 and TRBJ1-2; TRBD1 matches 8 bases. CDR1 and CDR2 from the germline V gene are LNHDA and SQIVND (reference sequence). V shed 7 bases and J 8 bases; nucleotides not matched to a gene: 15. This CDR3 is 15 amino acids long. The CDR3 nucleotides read TGTGCCAGTACCTCCTCGGGACAGGCCACGTCGGGCTACACCTTC. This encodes CASTSSGQATSGYTF.

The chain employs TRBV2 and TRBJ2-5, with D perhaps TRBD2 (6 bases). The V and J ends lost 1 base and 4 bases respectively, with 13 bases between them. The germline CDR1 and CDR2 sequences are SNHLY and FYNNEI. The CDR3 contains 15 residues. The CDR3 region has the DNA TGTGCCAGCAGTGAAGGGAGGGGAGCCTTAGAGACCCAGTACTTC. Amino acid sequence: CASSEGRGALETQYF.

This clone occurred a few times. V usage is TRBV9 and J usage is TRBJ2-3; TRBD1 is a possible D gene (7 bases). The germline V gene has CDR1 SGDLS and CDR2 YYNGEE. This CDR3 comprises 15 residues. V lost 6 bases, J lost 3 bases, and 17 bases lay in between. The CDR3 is CASTKAGRGTDTQYF. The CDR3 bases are TGTGCCAGCACCAAAGCGGGCAGGGGGACAGATACGCAGTATTTT.

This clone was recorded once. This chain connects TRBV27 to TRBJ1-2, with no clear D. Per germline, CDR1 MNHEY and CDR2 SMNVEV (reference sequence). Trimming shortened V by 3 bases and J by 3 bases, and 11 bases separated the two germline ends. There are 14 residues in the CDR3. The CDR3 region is CASSLGQPYYGYTF. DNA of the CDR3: TGTGCCAGCAGTTTGGGCCAGCCGTACTATGGCTACACCTTC.

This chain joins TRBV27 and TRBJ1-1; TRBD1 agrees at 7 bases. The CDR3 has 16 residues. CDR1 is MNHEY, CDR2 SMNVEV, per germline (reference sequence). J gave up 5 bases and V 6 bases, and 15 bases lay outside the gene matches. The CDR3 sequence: CASRSGTEARETEAFF. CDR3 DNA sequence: TGTGCCAGCAGGTCCGGGACAGAAGCCCGCGAAACTGAAGCTTTCTTT.

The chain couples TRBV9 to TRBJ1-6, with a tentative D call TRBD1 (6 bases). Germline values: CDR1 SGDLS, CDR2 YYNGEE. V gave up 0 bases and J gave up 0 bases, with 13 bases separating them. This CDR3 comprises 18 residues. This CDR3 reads CASSVEWGPSSYNSPLHF. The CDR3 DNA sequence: TGTGCCAGCAGCGTAGAATGGGGGCCGAGCTCCTATAATTCACCCCTCCACTTT.

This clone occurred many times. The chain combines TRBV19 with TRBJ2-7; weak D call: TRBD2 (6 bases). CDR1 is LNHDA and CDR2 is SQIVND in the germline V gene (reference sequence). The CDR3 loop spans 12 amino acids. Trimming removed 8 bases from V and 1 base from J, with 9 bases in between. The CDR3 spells CASLGGSYEQYF. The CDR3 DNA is TGTGCCAGTCTGGGGGGATCCTACGAGCAGTACTTC. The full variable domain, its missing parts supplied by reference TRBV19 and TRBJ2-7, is DGGITQSPKYLFRKEGQNVTLSCEQNLNHDAMYWYRQDPGQGLRLIYYSQIVNDFQKGDIAEGYSVSREKKESFPLTVTSAQKNPTAFYLCASLGGSYEQYFGPGTRLTVT.

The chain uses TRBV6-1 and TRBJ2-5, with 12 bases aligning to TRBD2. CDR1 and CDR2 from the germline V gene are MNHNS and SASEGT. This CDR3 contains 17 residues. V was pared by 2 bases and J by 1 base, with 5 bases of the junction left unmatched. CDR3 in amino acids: CASSETTSGRIQETQYF. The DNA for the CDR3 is TGTGCCAGCAGTGAAACGACTAGCGGGAGAATCCAAGAGACCCAGTACTTC.

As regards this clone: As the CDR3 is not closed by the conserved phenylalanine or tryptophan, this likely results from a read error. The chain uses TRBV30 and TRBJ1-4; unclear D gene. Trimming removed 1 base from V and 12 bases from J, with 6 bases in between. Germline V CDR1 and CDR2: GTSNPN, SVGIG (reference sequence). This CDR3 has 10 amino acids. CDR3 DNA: TGTGCCTGGAGTGGACGGGAACTGTTTTTG. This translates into CAWSGRELFL.

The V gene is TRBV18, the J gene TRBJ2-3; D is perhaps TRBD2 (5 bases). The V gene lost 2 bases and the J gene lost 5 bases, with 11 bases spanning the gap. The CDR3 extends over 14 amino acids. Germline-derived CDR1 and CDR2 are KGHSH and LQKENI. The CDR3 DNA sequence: TGTGCCAGCTCACCATTGAGGGAGCTAGATACGCAGTATTTT. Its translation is CASSPLRELDTQYF.

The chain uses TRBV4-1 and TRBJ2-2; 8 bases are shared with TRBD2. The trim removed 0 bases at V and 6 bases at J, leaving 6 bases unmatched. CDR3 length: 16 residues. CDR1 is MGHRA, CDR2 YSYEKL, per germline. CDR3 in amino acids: CASSQEPAGVAGELFF. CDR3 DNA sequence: TGCGCCAGCAGCCAAGAACCAGCGGGAGTAGCCGGGGAGCTGTTTTTT.

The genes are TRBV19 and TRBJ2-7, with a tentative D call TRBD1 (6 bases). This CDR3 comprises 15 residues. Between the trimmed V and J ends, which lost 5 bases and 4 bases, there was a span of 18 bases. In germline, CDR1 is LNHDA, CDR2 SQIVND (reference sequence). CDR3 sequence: CASSETSLGAYEQYF. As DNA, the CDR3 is TGTGCCAGTAGTGAGACCAGTTTGGGGGCTTACGAGCAGTACTTC.

CDR3 sequence: CASSLVPSNEQFF. For the CDR3, the DNA is TGTGCCAGCAGCTTAGTCCCCTCCAATGAGCAGTTCTTC. The chain employs TRBV13 and TRBJ2-1, with D unclear. CDR3 length: 13 residues. With 1 base removed from V and 6 bases from J, the gap between germline ends came to 7 bases. From germline, CDR1 is PRHDT and CDR2 FYEKMQ (reference sequence).

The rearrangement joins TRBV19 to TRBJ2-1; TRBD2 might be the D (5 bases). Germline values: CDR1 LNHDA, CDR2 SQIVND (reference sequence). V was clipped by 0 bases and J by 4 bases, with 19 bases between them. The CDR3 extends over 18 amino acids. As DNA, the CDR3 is TGTGCCAGTAGTATAGAGGTCCCCAAGCGGAGGCCTTACAATGAGCAGTTCTTC. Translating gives CASSIEVPKRRPYNEQFF.

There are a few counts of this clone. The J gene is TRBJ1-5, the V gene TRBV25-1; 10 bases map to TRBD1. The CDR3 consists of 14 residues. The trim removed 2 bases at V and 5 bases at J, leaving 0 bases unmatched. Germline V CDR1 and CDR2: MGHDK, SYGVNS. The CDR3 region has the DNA TGTGCCAGCAGTGAAGGGACAGGGGATCAGCCCCAGCATTTT. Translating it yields CASSEGTGDQPQHF.

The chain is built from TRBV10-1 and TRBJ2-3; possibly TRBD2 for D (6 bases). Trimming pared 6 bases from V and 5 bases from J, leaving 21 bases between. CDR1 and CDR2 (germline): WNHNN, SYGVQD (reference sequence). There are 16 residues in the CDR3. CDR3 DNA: TGCGCCAGCAGCTCAACGGGGCGGGAAGGAAAAGATACGCAGTATTTT. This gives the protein CASSSTGREGKDTQYF.

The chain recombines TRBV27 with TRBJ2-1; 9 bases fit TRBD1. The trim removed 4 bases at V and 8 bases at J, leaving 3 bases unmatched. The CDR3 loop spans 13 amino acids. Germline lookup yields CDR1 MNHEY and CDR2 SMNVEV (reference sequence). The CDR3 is CASSSGTGYEQFF. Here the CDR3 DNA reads TGTGCCAGCAGTTCCGGGACAGGGTATGAGCAGTTCTTC.

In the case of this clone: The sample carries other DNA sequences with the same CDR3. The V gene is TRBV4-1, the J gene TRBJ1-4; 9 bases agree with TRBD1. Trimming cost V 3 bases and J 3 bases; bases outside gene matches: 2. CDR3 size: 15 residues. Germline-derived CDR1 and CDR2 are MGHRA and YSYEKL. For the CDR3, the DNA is TGCGCCAGCAGCCAGGGACAGGGAGCTAATGAAAAACTGTTTTTT. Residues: CASSQGQGANEKLFF.

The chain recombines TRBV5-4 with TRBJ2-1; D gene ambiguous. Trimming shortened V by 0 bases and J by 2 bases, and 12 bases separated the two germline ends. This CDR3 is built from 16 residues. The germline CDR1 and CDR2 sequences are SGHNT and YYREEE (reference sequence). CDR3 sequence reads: CASSLVGTTTYNEQFF. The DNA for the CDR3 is TGTGCCAGCAGCTTGGTAGGTACTACCACCTACAATGAGCAGTTCTTC.

The CDR3 is CASGQGAGEQYF. CDR3 coding DNA: TGTGCCAGCGGACAGGGGGCCGGCGAGCAGTACTTC. The chain uses TRBV13 and TRBJ2-7, with 11 bases identical to TRBD1. Germline-derived CDR1 and CDR2 are PRHDT and FYEKMQ (reference sequence). Trimming took 8 bases from V and 6 from J; bases not matched to a gene: 3. The CDR3 runs to 12 residues.

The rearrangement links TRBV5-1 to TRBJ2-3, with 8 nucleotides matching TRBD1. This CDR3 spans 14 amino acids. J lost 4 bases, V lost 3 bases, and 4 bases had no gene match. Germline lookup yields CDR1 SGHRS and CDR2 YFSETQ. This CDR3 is CASSSGQGPDTQYF. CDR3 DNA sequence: TGCGCCAGCAGCTCCGGACAGGGCCCAGATACGCAGTATTTT.

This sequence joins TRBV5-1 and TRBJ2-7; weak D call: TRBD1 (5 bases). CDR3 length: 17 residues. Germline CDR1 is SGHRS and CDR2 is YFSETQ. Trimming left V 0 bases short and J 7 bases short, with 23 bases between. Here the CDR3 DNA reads TGCGCCAGCAGCTTGGAGGCAGGGAATCTCCGTTCGGGTGAGCAGTACTTC. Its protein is CASSLEAGNLRSGEQYF. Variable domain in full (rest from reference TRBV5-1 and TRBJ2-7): KAGVTQTPRYLIKTRGQQVTLSCSPISGHRSVSWYQQTPGQGLQFLFEYFSETQRNKGNFPGRFSGRQFSNSRSEMNVSTLELGDSALYLCASSLEAGNLRSGEQYFGPGTRLTVT.

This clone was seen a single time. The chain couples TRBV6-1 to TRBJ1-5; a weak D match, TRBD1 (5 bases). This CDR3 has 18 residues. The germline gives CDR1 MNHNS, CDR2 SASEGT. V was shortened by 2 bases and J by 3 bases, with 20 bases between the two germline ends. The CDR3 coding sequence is TGTGCCAGCAGTGAAATGAAATGGGGCGGAACCTTCAATCAGCCCCAGCATTTT. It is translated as CASSEMKWGGTFNQPQHF.

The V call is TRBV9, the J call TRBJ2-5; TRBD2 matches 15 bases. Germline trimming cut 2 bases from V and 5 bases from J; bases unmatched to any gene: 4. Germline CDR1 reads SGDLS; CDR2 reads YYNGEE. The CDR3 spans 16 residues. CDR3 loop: CASSVGTSGGRETQYF. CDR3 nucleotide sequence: TGTGCCAGCAGCGTCGGGACTAGCGGGGGGAGGGAGACCCAGTACTTC.

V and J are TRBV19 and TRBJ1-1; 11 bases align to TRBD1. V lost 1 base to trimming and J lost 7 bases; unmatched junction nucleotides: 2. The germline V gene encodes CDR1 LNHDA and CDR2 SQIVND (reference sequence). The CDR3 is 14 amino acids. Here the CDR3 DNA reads TGTGCCAGTAGTATAGGGGACAGGGGGGATGAAGCTTTCTTT. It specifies CASSIGDRGDEAFF.

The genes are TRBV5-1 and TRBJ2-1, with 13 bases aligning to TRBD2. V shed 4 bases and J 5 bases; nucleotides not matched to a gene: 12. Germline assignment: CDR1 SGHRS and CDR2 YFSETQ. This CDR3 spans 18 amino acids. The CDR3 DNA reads TGCGCCAGCAGCAAAGGACTAGCGGGAGCCTGGGTTAACAATGAGCAGTTCTTC. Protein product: CASSKGLAGAWVNNEQFF. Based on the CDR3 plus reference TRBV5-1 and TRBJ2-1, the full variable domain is KAGVTQTPRYLIKTRGQQVTLSCSPISGHRSVSWYQQTPGQGLQFLFEYFSETQRNKGNFPGRFSGRQFSNSRSEMNVSTLELGDSALYLCASSKGLAGAWVNNEQFFGPGTRLTVL.

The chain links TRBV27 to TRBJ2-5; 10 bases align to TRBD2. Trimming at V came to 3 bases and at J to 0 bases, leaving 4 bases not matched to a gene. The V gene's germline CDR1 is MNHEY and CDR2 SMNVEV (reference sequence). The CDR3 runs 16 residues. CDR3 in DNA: TGTGCCAGCAGTTTGCTAGCGGGGGCCTACCAAGAGACCCAGTACTTC. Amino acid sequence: CASSLLAGAYQETQYF.

The CDR3 is CAIQSRDRGRVSRHTDTQYF. The CDR3 nucleotides are TGCGCCATCCAATCCCGGGACAGGGGGCGAGTGAGCAGGCACACAGATACGCAGTATTTT. The chain uses TRBV5-1 and TRBJ2-3; 12 bases agree with TRBD1. The ends lost 9 bases at V and 2 bases at J; junction bases unmatched: 22. Germline V gene sequence: CDR1 SGHRS, CDR2 YFSETQ. The CDR3 has 20 residues.